This T cell receptor (beta chain) is drawn from a study of blood T cells in healthy people across ages. Alongside a J-beta primer mix, a sample-barcoded 5' primer served in a second PCR lasting roughly 7 to 11 cycles. TCRdb reprocessed the 5' RACE reads via MiXCR and lists one record per CDR3 protein. The sample records about 1,400,000 distinct CDR3 sequences, around 42% being singletons. Trimming took off 5 bases at V and 7 bases at J, with 11 bases between the two ends. The CDR3 sequence is 12 residues long. Germline V gene data show CDR1 as MNHEY and CDR2 as SMNVEV (reference sequence). The chain uses TRBV27 and TRBJ2-5; D is unresolved. The TCR sequence derives from a woman between 18 and 29 years old in good health. The sample taken for sequencing was blood. CDR3 nucleotide sequence: TGTGCCAGCAGTCGACGGGTAGGGACCCAGTACTTC. It codes for CASSRRVGTQYF.